One and the same sample provided the 9 T cell receptor beta chains below, sequenced in a study of control samples from healthy donors and cancer patients. Measured with immunoSEQ multiplex PCR; TCRdb has only the in-frame clones, and not every one. The repertoire includes around 100,000 clones, 92% of them detected once, and less than 2.5% sits in the top ten. The sequenced sample consisted of blood. Source of these receptors: a woman aged 18-35 years in good health.

The chain links TRBV9 to TRBJ2-7, with D perhaps matching TRBD1 (6 bases). With 0 bases removed from V and 4 bases from J, the gap between germline ends came to 11 bases. CDR1 and CDR2 (germline): SGDLS, YYNGEE. This CDR3 spans 14 amino acids. The CDR3 sequence is CASSVAGQSYEQYF. CDR3 nucleotides: TGTGCCAGCAGCGTAGCTGGACAGTCGTACGAGCAGTACTTC. Drawing the rest from reference TRBV9 and TRBJ2-7, the complete variable domain is DSGVTQTPKHLITATGQRVTLRCSPRSGDLSVYWYQQSLDQGLQFLIQYYNGEERAKGNILERFSAQQFPDLHSELNLSSLELGDSALYFCASSVAGQSYEQYFGPGTRLTVT.

The CDR3 spells CASSVGQSYNEQFF. Here the CDR3 DNA reads TGTGCCAGCAGCGTGGGACAGTCCTACAATGAGCAGTTCTTC. This sequence joins TRBV5-5 and TRBJ2-1; 7 nucleotides match TRBD1. The CDR3 has 14 residues. With 4 bases clipped from V and 1 base from J, the junction kept 2 bases outside the gene matches. Germline values: CDR1 SGHKS, CDR2 YYEKEE (reference sequence).

The chain links TRBV5-1 to TRBJ2-1; 14 bases align to TRBD2. The CDR3 has 15 residues. V trimming: 4 bases; J trimming: 8 bases; junction bases outside the gene matches: 5. Germline V CDR1 and CDR2: SGHRS, YFSETQ. CDR3 residues: CASSLGTSGSYEQFF. The CDR3 DNA reads as TGCGCCAGCAGCCTGGGGACTAGCGGGAGTTATGAGCAGTTCTTC.

This clone was counted a single time. CDR3 sequence (DNA): TGTGCCAGTAGTATCCCAGACAGGAACACCGGGGAGCTGTTTTTT. Translated: CASSIPDRNTGELFF. The V call is TRBV19, the J call TRBJ2-2; TRBD1 is a possible D gene (5 bases). Looked up from germline, CDR1 is LNHDA and CDR2 is SQIVND (reference sequence). Trimming pared 3 bases from V and 1 base from J, leaving 9 bases between. The CDR3 runs to 15 residues.

The chain is built from TRBV3-1 (or the pseudogene TRBV3-2) and TRBJ1-1; D unclear. The ends were cut back, 1 base at V and 0 bases at J, with 3 bases in the middle. Germline V gene data show CDR1 as LGHDT and CDR2 as YNNKEL (reference sequence). CDR3 length: 13 amino acids. The CDR3 protein is CASSQGMNTEAFF. CDR3 DNA: TGTGCCAGCAGCCAAGGAATGAACACTGAAGCTTTCTTT.

This clone was recorded only once. The chain employs TRBV3-1 (or the pseudogene TRBV3-2) and TRBJ2-7; the match to TRBD2 covers 8 bases. Trimming at V came to 0 bases and at J to 4 bases, leaving 5 bases not matched to a gene. Germline V lookup: CDR1 LGHDT, CDR2 YNNKEL (reference sequence). The CDR3 totals 15 residues. The CDR3 nucleotides read TGTGCCAGCAGCCAAGAGGGAACTAGCGGATACGAGCAGTACTTC. Its protein product is CASSQEGTSGYEQYF.

In this sample, this clone turned up once. The chain combines TRBV4-3 with TRBJ2-5; D remains ambiguous. The CDR3 is 15 residues long. V was clipped by 0 bases and J by 4 bases, with 12 bases between them. The germline V gene has CDR1 LGHNA and CDR2 YSLEER. In nucleotides, the CDR3 is TGCGCCAGCAGCCAAGATCGAATAGGTGGAGAGACCCAGTACTTC. This codes for CASSQDRIGGETQYF.

The chain combines TRBV25-1 with TRBJ1-5; D is undetermined. CDR1 is MGHDK, CDR2 SYGVNS, per germline. The CDR3 extends over 13 amino acids. V shed 8 bases and J shed 1 base, with 9 bases lying between them. CDR3 sequence (DNA): TGTGCCAGCCGGGAGGGCAGCAATCAGCCCCAGCATTTT. It specifies CASREGSNQPQHF.

This clone occurred once. The V call is TRBV15, the J call TRBJ2-7; TRBD2 matches 8 bases. V shed 1 base, J shed 2 bases, and the junction held 7 bases outside the gene matches. From germline, CDR1 is LNHNV and CDR2 YYDKDF (reference sequence). CDR3 length: 16 amino acids. The CDR3 DNA reads TGTGCCACCAGCAGAGGAACAGCGGGAGTCCCCTACGAGCAGTACTTC. Protein sequence: CATSRGTAGVPYEQYF.